This T cell receptor (beta chain) was recorded in a study of cytomegalovirus exposure and HLA in healthy donors (dated by TCRdb to about 2017). Concerning the study at large: An earlier analysis of some 620 of the donors reported 276 Gb of sequence data and 117 million unique TCR beta sequences obtained from about 200 million T cells. An early release that covered several hundred HLA-typed donors contained around 300 gigabases of sequencing data and approximately 85 million unique TCR sequences. Of the roughly 400 genotyped donors, around 81% fell in the genetic ancestry cluster associated with self-reported Caucasian donors. The study aimed to test whether signatures of past pathogen exposure could be identified by cataloging public T cell receptors. The study used immunosequencing to profile the T cell repertoires of around 600 subjects and linked those repertoires to cytomegalovirus serostatus. A separate validation cohort of roughly 120 different subjects was used in addition to the approximately 640-subject first cohort. To predict cytomegalovirus infection status, the study combined high-throughput TCR immunosequencing, statistical association of individual TCRs with disease status, and machine learning. In a later analysis, previously published TCR beta repertoires from hundreds of donors were re-analyzed and high-resolution HLA genotyping was added so that TCR occurrence patterns could be studied. The later analysis used no new phenotypic data to find candidate immune exposures, relying instead on TCR beta sequences and their occurrence across donors. To decide whether each TCR beta V gene segment behaved as functional or pseudogenic, an earlier analysis of 587 of the donors relied on high-throughput TCR beta sequencing. Donor age, sex, ethnicity and CMV serostatus were compiled alongside the repertoire data. A later genetic analysis used genome-wide SNP genotypes for about 60% of the roughly 670 donors, treating that subset as a discovery cohort. All discovery cohort repertoires had been generated on a single sequencing platform. HLA typing included class I and class II loci at four-digit resolution. The number of typed donors differed by locus: roughly 620-630 for A, B, C, DRB1 and DQB1; roughly 510 for DQA1; some 590 for DPA1; and around 470 for DPB1. Because of strong linkage in the cohort, 5 or 6 DR-DQ haplotypes were treated as single units for association and clustering. Across approximately 400 genotyped donors of the cohort, an average of approximately 240,000 unique TCR beta nucleotide sequences per donor were sequenced, and roughly a sixth of those sequences were non-productive. Broad study findings and their caveats: Some IMGT-functional V segments, including TRBV6-2 and TRBV6-3, could not be distinguished by the 87-base-pair reads and were therefore excluded. In a later analysis, several top co-occurrence clusters were reported to appear linked to parvovirus B19, influenza, CMV and Epstein-Barr virus. It was suggested by the authors that the approach could potentially be generalized to other disease states and immunological phenotypes. According to a later analysis, TCR association rates differed among HLA loci, with DRB1 alleles showing the most associated TCRs and HLA-C alleles showing the fewest. The cohort was sequenced for TCR beta chains only, and without alpha or paired-chain data the features that could be detected were limited. Compared with the approximately 720-donor mean, donors in an Asian-associated ancestry cluster had fewer N-insertions in productive TCRs, according to a later genetic analysis. Because HLA typing was unavailable for some donors at each locus, only the typed subset was used in association tests. The classifier was reported to diagnose cytomegalovirus status with high specificity and sensitivity in both the original and validation cohorts. Most TCR sequences were seen in very few donors, while some public TCRs were found in many individuals. The study gave a list of 150 to 200 TCR beta chains associated with cytomegalovirus. Linkage disequilibrium might explain the correlated functional status among segregating V segments, but an unknown experimental factor could not be ruled out. In vitro tests confirmed that a few of the cytomegalovirus-associated TCR beta chains recognize cytomegalovirus antigens. A cluster of highly shared sequence variants was judged likely to represent a technical artifact of the sequencing pipeline. Roughly 15 rarely observed V segments, including chromosome 9 orphons, were excluded from the earlier analysis of approximately 600 of the donors because counts were too low. In a later analysis, HLA-associated TCR beta chains were found to be more clonally expanded and to have lower generation probabilities than equally common non-associated chains. An earlier analysis of 450 to 750 of the donors showed that most TCR beta V segments appeared in productive rearrangements either about 90% or about 30% of the time, which broadly matched IMGT annotations. At a false discovery rate of 0.05, a later analysis linked around 15,000 TCR beta sequences to specific HLA alleles. Roughly uniform sequencing depth across donors was assumed in presence/absence analyses, although this assumption may not hold. In a later genetic analysis, a missense DCLRE1C variant was associated with V-gene and J-gene trimming of TCR beta chains, and the association was replicated in an independent cohort. Strong co-occurrence of HLA alleles, especially DR and DQ, made assigning TCR associations to individual alleles difficult. According to a later analysis, most CMV-associated TCR beta chains appeared to be HLA-restricted, and the HLA associations seemed to be driven largely by CMV exposure. CMV serostatus was the only immune exposure information available for the cohort. A further reported finding was that TCR beta sequences accurately predicted the HLA-A and HLA-B alleles for most subjects in the first cohort.

Measured from the cysteine to the phenylalanine, the CDR3 is 16 residues long. The CDR3 DNA has 48 bases and is translated from base 1. CDR1 and CDR2, per the germline V gene, are LGHNA and YSLEER. Trimming costs V 2 bases and J 3 bases, and their ends lie 13 bases apart. To note about this clone: Its antigen remains unidentified. Within one base of it there is no much larger clone, and no base qualities were kept.

In total, 600 or so healthy bone marrow donors made up the cohort. At the time of sampling, every cohort member was nominally healthy, though immune exposures that went unrecorded were likely present. The donor tested CMV seronegative and was one of the 352 seronegative cohort members. A peripheral blood sample was collected from each donor, and TCR beta sequencing was performed on peripheral blood mononuclear cells. Genomic DNA extraction from the blood cell samples was performed with the Qiagen DNeasy Blood Extraction Kit. Libraries were built with the immunoSEQ multiplex PCR assay. For the multiplex PCR, a mixture combining 60 forward primers for TCR Vbeta segments and 13 reverse primers for TCR Jbeta segments was used. Amplification of the CDR3 region of rearranged TCR beta genes was performed with a multiplex PCR assay on genomic DNA. The amplified TCR beta libraries were sequenced on the Illumina HiSeq System as 87-base-pair reads. The authors' pipeline ran thus. A later analysis tallied 75 million to 95 million unique TCR beta chains across the approximately 670 repertoires, and approximately 12 million of those chains were shared by two or more donors. Raw reads were error-corrected and collapsed into unique sequences by a nearest-neighbor algorithm in which closely related sequences were merged to remove PCR and sequencing errors. CDR3 sequences were aligned to IMGT reference sequences to assign V, D and J gene segments. Each retained sequence needed at least a six-nucleotide match to both a V gene segment and a J gene segment. A rearrangement counted as productive if the CDR3 had no stop codons and remained in frame with V and J, and every other rearrangement counted as non-productive. Following IMGT convention, CDR3 was defined as the stretch from the second conserved V-encoded cysteine up to the conserved J-encoded phenylalanine. The earlier analysis of roughly 590 of the donors excluded any sequence lacking an unambiguous match to a single V gene segment. In an earlier analysis of 587 of the donors, V segments were called functional above 56.7% productive rearrangements and were called segregating when the between-donor standard deviation exceeded 5%. A statistical classification framework was developed to diagnose cytomegalovirus status using the catalog of TCR beta chain sequences. A later analysis assigned V and J genes by comparing TCR nucleotide sequences with IMGT/GENE-DB human TR gene sequences. A later analysis assigned CDR3 sequences and most-parsimonious VDJ recombination scenarios with the TCRdist pipeline. A later analysis defined each TCR beta chain by its CDR3 amino acid sequence plus V-gene family, and excluded reads lacking a unique V-gene family. In a later analysis, 450 to 600 highly shared, low-generation-probability nucleotide sequences were removed to address suspected cross-contamination and a sequencing artifact. In a later analysis, a clonal expansion index was calculated for each public chain from normalized within-repertoire ranks of inferred template counts. Generation probabilities in a later analysis came from a VDJ recombination model fitted to out-of-frame rearrangements, and those results were checked against IGoR. In a later analysis, hypergeometric tests were used to score TCR-TCR, TCR-HLA and TCR-CMV co-occurrence, with a repertoire-size bias correction applied to TCR pairs. To estimate false discovery rates, a later analysis permuted the HLA or CMV assignments 20 times. In a later analysis, co-occurring TCRs were grouped using DBSCAN, with TCRdist sequence similarity added in when clustering inside HLA-allele-positive subsets. Co-occurrence clustering excluded repertoires with fewer than 30,000 or more than 120,000 public chains, plus five with anomalous nucleotide sharing. Here the immuneACCESS table is served through TCRdb, limited to in-frame sequences with V and J called. Missing clones are a known gap in these copies; in checked studies unresolved V genes cover under half, and the rest lacks a known reason. The V and J calls and the clone size are those of that table, but D and trimming were determined from the DNA. This sample has some 150,000 clones in its table, and 79% of those were observed once. The ten largest clonotypes hold about 1% of the sample.

The sample comprised PBMCs. This sequence uses TRBV4-3 and TRBJ1-4, with TRBD1 tentatively as D gene (6 bases match). The clonotype originates from a male donor in good health and CMV-seronegative. Here is the DNA: TGCGCCAGCAGCCAACAAAACAGGGTTTCTAATGAAAAACTGTTTTTT. This translates into CASSQQNRVSNEKLFF.